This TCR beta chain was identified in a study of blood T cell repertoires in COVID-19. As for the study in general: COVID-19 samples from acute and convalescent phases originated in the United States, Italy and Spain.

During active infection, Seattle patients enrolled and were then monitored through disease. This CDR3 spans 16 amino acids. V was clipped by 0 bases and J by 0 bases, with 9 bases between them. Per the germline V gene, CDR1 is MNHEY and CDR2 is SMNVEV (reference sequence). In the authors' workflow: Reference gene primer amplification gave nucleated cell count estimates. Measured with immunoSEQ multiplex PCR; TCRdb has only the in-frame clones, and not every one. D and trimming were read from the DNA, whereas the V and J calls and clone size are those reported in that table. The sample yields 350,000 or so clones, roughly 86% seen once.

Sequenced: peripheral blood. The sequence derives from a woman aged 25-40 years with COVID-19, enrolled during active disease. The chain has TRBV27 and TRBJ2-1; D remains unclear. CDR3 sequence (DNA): TGTGCCAGCAGTTTATCCCCAGGTATCTCCTACAATGAGCAGTTCTTC. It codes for CASSLSPGISYNEQFF.